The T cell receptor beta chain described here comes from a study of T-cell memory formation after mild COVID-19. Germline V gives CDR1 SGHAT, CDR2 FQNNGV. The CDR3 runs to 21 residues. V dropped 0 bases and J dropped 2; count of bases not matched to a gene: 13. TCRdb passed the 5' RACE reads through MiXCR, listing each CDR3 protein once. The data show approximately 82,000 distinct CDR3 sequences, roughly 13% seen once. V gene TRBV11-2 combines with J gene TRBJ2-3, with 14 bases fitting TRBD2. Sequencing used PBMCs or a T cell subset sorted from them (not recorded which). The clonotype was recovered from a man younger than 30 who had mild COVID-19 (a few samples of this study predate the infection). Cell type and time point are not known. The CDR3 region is CASSLDLPTGLAGAATDTQYF. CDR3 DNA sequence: TGTGCCAGCAGCTTAGATCTCCCCACGGGACTAGCGGGGGCCGCCACAGATACGCAGTATTTT.